This TCR beta chain comes out of a study of OX40 agonist ivuxolimab in advanced cancers. The CDR3 contains 14 residues. Trimming removed 4 bases from V and 2 bases from J, with 9 bases in between. Germline CDR1 SGHRS, CDR2 YFSETQ. The repertoire was sequenced with immunoSEQ multiplex PCR; TCRdb's copy has only in-frame clones and lacks some. This table holds about 80,000 clones, approximately 83% found once. The source material was CD4+ or CD8+ T cells sorted from blood, sampled in a trial of the OX40 agonist ivuxolimab. The clonotype was recovered from an adult with an advanced solid tumor such as melanoma, head and neck, liver or kidney cancer. This sequence joins TRBV5-1 and TRBJ1-4; unclear D gene. Here the CDR3 DNA reads TGCGCCAGCAGCGAGGCAACCACTAATGAAAAACTGTTTTTT. This encodes CASSEATTNEKLFF. Full variable domain (rest looked up from reference TRBV5-1 and TRBJ1-4): KAGVTQTPRYLIKTRGQQVTLSCSPISGHRSVSWYQQTPGQGLQFLFEYFSETQRNKGNFPGRFSGRQFSNSRSEMNVSTLELGDSALYLCASSEATTNEKLFFGSGTQLSVL.